This T cell receptor beta chain was found in a study of blood T cell repertoires in COVID-19. Study as a whole: Nucleic acid was either cDNA or gDNA, and it came from T cells, B-cell-depleted T cells, or PBMCs.

Assay used: immunoSEQ multiplex PCR; TCRdb lists only in-frame clones, some missing. The sample holds around 140,000 clones; 88% are singletons and the top ten take 28%. Germline V gene data show CDR1 as SEHNR and CDR2 as FQNEAQ (reference sequence). Trimming took off 10 bases at V and 7 bases at J, with 10 bases between the two ends. There are 11 residues in the CDR3. The sequencing input was peripheral blood. J is TRBJ2-2 and V is TRBV7-9; tentatively, D is TRBD1 (5 bases). The receptor's source is a human donor in a cohort sampled during active COVID-19. DNA of the CDR3: TGTGCCACCCAGGGATACGGGGAGCTGTTTTTT. Its protein is CATQGYGELFF.